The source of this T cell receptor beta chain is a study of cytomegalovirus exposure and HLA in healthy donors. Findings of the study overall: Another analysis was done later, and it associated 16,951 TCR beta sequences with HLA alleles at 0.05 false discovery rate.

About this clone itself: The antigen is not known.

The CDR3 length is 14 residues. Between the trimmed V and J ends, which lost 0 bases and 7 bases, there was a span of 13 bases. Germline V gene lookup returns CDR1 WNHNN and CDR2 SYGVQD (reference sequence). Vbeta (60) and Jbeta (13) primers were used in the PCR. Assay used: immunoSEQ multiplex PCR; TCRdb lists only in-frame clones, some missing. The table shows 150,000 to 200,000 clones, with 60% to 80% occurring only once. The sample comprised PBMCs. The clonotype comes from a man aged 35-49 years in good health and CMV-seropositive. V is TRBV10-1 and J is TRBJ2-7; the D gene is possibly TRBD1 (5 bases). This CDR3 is CASSESNGHTEQYF. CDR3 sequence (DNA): TGCGCCAGCAGTGAGTCGAACGGACATACTGAGCAGTACTTC.